These 23 T cell receptor beta chains originate from one sample sequenced in a study of T cells in Graves' hyperthyroidism and ophthalmopathy. Amplified regions were TCR beta CDR3 sequences from RNA transcripts. An initial round of RT-PCR targeting the TCR CDR3 relied on the HTBI primer set. One entry per CDR3 protein, called by TCRdb with MiXCR from the multiplex PCR reads. The sample has about 640,000 distinct CDR3 sequences; less than 25% are singletons. Sequenced: blood. The source of these receptors is a man aged 30 to 45 with Graves' ophthalmopathy.

This clonotype was seen ten or more times. V is TRBV20-1 and J is TRBJ1-5; weak D call: TRBD1 (5 bases). CDR3 length equals 16 residues. V was pared by 3 bases and J by 1 base, with 16 bases between. Germline assignment: CDR1 DFQATT and CDR2 SNEGSKA (reference sequence). CDR3 residues: CSARVNRGGSNQPQHF. The DNA of the CDR3 is TGCAGTGCTAGGGTAAACCGGGGGGGGAGCAATCAGCCCCAGCATTTT.

This clonotype was seen repeatedly, ten times or more. This chain connects TRBV5-1 to TRBJ2-1; 9 nucleotides agree with TRBD2. The CDR3 has 15 amino acids. V was clipped by 0 bases and J by 8 bases; unmatched bases: 6. Germline values: CDR1 SGHRS, CDR2 YFSETQ. The CDR3 is CASSLVAGGLDEQFF. The CDR3 DNA is TGCGCCAGCAGCTTGGTCGCGGGAGGGCTCGATGAGCAGTTCTTC.

There are many counts of this clonotype. J is TRBJ1-5 and V is TRBV28; 7 nucleotides match TRBD1. J lost 2 bases, V lost 4 bases, and 5 bases had no gene match. The CDR3 is 15 residues long. The germline gives CDR1 MDHEN, CDR2 SYDVKM. The CDR3 sequence is CASSSGQAGNQPQHF. DNA of the CDR3: TGTGCCAGCAGTTCAGGACAGGCTGGCAATCAGCCCCAGCATTTT.

The rearrangement uses TRBV6-1 and TRBJ1-2; 9 nucleotides match TRBD1. CDR1 is MNHNS, CDR2 SASEGT, per germline. The CDR3 is made up of 13 amino acids. Trimming cost V 6 bases and J 4 bases; bases outside gene matches: 3. CDR3 in DNA: TGTGCCAGCAGCGGACAGGGGTTCTATGGCTACACCTTC. It is translated as CASSGQGFYGYTF.

This clonotype was observed many times. CDR3 residues: CSVAGTSNSYEQYF. CDR3 nucleotides: TGCAGCGTTGCCGGGACTAGCAACTCCTACGAGCAGTACTTC. The rearrangement uses TRBV29-1 and TRBJ2-7; 9 nucleotides line up with TRBD2. The CDR3 covers 14 residues. Germline-derived CDR1 and CDR2 are SQVTM and ANQGSEA. The V gene end was trimmed by 4 bases and the J gene end by 0 bases; junction bases not matched to a gene: 4.

This clonotype was observed a few times. Sequence at one end of the junction differs from germline and may be a read error. This sequence joins TRBV29-1 and TRBJ1-1; D is unresolved. The CDR3 has 14 amino acids. Looked up from germline, CDR1 is SQVTM and CDR2 is ANQGSEA. The CDR3 region is CSVMGRLGNIEAFF. In DNA, the CDR3 is TGCAGCGTTATGGGGAGGTTGGGGAACATTGAAGCTTTCTTT. The whole variable domain, filled in from reference TRBV29-1 and TRBJ1-1, reads SAVISQKPSRDICQRGTSLTIQCQVDSQVTMMFWYRQQPGQSLTLIATANQGSEATYESGFVIDKFPISRPNLTFSTLTVSNMSPEDSSIYLCSVMGRLGNIEAFFGQGTRLTVV.

There are a few counts of this clonotype. The J gene is TRBJ2-7, the V gene TRBV29-1, with TRBD1 matching 8 bases. Germline V lookup: CDR1 SQVTM, CDR2 ANQGSEA. CDR3 length: 16 amino acids. The V and J ends lost 3 bases and 5 bases, in that order; junction bases with no gene match: 15. The CDR3: CSVDAWTGCFWNEQYF. CDR3 DNA: TGCAGCGTTGACGCATGGACAGGGTGTTTTTGGAACGAGCAGTACTTC.

Many counts were recorded for this clonotype. The chain couples TRBV2 to TRBJ2-7; the D gene is possibly TRBD1 (5 bases). Trimming took 6 bases from V and 4 from J, leaving 13 bases between them. CDR1 and CDR2 from the germline V gene are SNHLY and FYNNEI. There are 13 residues in the CDR3. For the CDR3, the DNA is TGTGCCAGCAGGGGGCAGGAAAAATACGAGCAGTACTTC. It translates to CASRGQEKYEQYF.

V is TRBV3-1 and J is TRBJ2-7, with TRBD2 matching 10 bases. Germline CDR1 is LGHDT and CDR2 is YNNKEL (reference sequence). With V trimmed by 0 bases and J by 7 bases, 9 bases remained unmatched. The CDR3 runs to 16 residues. The chain's CDR3 is CASSQDGGSGRDEQYF. The CDR3 coding sequence is TGTGCCAGCAGCCAAGATGGGGGAAGCGGGAGGGATGAGCAGTACTTC.

This clonotype was counted ten times or more. The rearrangement uses TRBV12-3 or TRBV12-4 and TRBJ2-7; 14 positions agree with TRBD2. CDR3 length: 14 amino acids. J gave up 6 bases and V 4 bases, and 2 bases lay outside the gene matches. The CDR3 DNA sequence: TGTGCCAGCAGTTCGGGACTAGCGGGAGCCGAGCAGTACTTC. Its protein product is CASSSGLAGAEQYF.

This clonotype came up once. V and J are TRBV6-2 or TRBV6-3 and TRBJ2-1; either TRBD1 or TRBD2 may supply D (6 bases each). Trimming removed 6 bases at V and 6 bases at J, with 18 bases between. Germline-derived CDR1 and CDR2 are MNHEY and SVGEGT. The CDR3 has 15 amino acids. This CDR3 reads CASRIGGHTRNEQFF. The CDR3 bases are TGTGCCAGCAGGATCGGGGGACACACCCGCAATGAGCAGTTCTTC.

The chain is built from TRBV6-1 and TRBJ2-7, with D maybe TRBD2 (6 bases). This CDR3 contains 14 residues. The germline V gene has CDR1 MNHNS and CDR2 SASEGT. Deletions cut 6 bases from V and 0 bases from J, with 12 bases between. The CDR3 region is CASRAGTLSYEQYF. In DNA form, the CDR3 reads TGTGCCAGCAGGGCCGGGACTCTCTCCTACGAGCAGTACTTC.

The chain carries TRBV29-1 and TRBJ2-1; TRBD2 aligns across 8 bases. The V gene end was trimmed by 7 bases and the J gene end by 7 bases; junction bases not matched to a gene: 12. The germline V gene has CDR1 SQVTM and CDR2 ANQGSEA. CDR3 size: 14 residues. Here the CDR3 reads CSATGGGRGNEQFF. CDR3 DNA: TGCAGCGCTACCGGGGGGGGGAGGGGAAATGAGCAGTTCTTC.

The chain combines TRBV3-1 with TRBJ2-7; TRBD1 agrees at 7 bases. The CDR3 covers 16 residues. Germline lookup yields CDR1 LGHDT and CDR2 YNNKEL (reference sequence). V lost 0 bases, J lost 2 bases, and 7 bases stayed unmatched. The chain's CDR3 is CASSQDKDRPTYEQYF. Written as DNA, the CDR3 is TGTGCCAGCAGCCAAGATAAGGACAGGCCTACCTACGAGCAGTACTTC.

This chain links TRBV5-1 with TRBJ2-2, with 7 bases matching TRBD1. Germline CDR1 is SGHRS and CDR2 is YFSETQ. The CDR3 is 16 amino acids. The V segment lost 5 bases and the J segment 7 bases; nucleotides outside the gene matches: 14. The CDR3 reads CASSSVGQPRSGELFF. Here the CDR3 DNA reads TGCGCCAGCAGTTCGGTGGGACAGCCTAGGAGCGGGGAGCTGTTTTTT. The full variable domain, in which reference TRBV5-1 and TRBJ2-2 provide the parts outside the CDR3, is KAGVTQTPRYLIKTRGQQVTLSCSPISGHRSVSWYQQTPGQGLQFLFEYFSETQRNKGNFPGRFSGRQFSNSRSEMNVSTLELGDSALYLCASSSVGQPRSGELFFGEGSRLTVL.

This clonotype has a handful of counts. V gene TRBV5-5 combines with J gene TRBJ1-1; D gene ambiguous. Trimming shortened V by 4 bases and J by 2 bases, and 12 bases separated the two germline ends. CDR1 and CDR2 (germline): SGHKS, YYEKEE (reference sequence). The CDR3 length is 14 residues. The CDR3 is CASSPYYRNTEAFF. DNA of the CDR3: TGTGCCAGCAGCCCCTACTACAGAAACACTGAAGCTTTCTTT.

Concerning this clonotype: A much bigger clone sits one base away, suggesting this may be a read error. The chain joins TRBV12-3 or TRBV12-4 to TRBJ1-5; maybe TRBD1 (6 bases). The CDR3 runs to 16 residues. CDR3 DNA sequence: TGTGTCAGCAGTTTTTCCGGGACAATCGGCAATCAGCCCCAGCATTTT. Translating it yields CVSSFSGTIGNQPQHF.

There are a few counts of this clonotype. The CDR3: CASSQEMGSYEQYF. The CDR3 DNA is TGCGCCAGCAGCCAAGAGATGGGGTCCTACGAGCAGTACTTC. The rearrangement joins TRBV4-1 to TRBJ2-7; unclear D gene. Germline loops: CDR1 MGHRA, CDR2 YSYEKL. V shed 0 bases and J shed 1 base, with 7 bases lying between them. The CDR3 has 14 amino acids.

Only a few counts were recorded for this clonotype. The CDR3 sequence is CAISEGGEDSPLHF. The CDR3 DNA follows: TGTGCCATCAGTGAGGGTGGTGAGGACTCACCCCTCCACTTT. The gene calls are TRBV10-3 and TRBJ1-6; D unclear. Germline CDR1 reads ENHRY; CDR2 reads SYGVKD. The CDR3 sequence is 14 residues long. Trimming stripped 2 bases from V and 10 bases from J, with 12 bases between.

At least ten counts were recorded for this clonotype. The rearrangement links TRBV18 to TRBJ1-2, with 7 bases identical to TRBD1. The CDR3 is made up of 14 amino acids. V was pared by 5 bases and J by 0 bases, with 3 bases of the junction left unmatched. Germline CDR1 and CDR2: KGHSH and LQKENI. The CDR3 DNA is TGTGCCAGCTCAAGGGACAGAGCTAACTATGGCTACACCTTC. It is translated as CASSRDRANYGYTF.

A few counts support this clonotype. This chain connects TRBV6-1 to TRBJ2-2, with TRBD2 identical over 8 bases. Germline trimming cut 6 bases from V and 7 bases from J; bases unmatched to any gene: 4. CDR3 size: 13 residues. Germline CDR1 and CDR2: MNHNS and SASEGT. Here the CDR3 reads CASRKREFGELFF. CDR3 DNA sequence: TGTGCCAGCAGAAAGCGGGAGTTCGGGGAGCTGTTTTTT.

This clonotype was found many times. The chain couples TRBV5-8 to TRBJ2-7; a possible D gene is TRBD1 (8 bases). Trimming cost V 9 bases and J 2 bases, with 21 bases left between them. CDR1 is SGHTS, CDR2 YDEGEE, per germline. CDR3 length: 15 residues. Here the CDR3 reads CATRQYRGGTYEQYF. The CDR3 DNA reads TGTGCCACCCGGCAATACAGGGGGGGTACCTACGAGCAGTACTTC.

This clonotype was counted between two and nine times. V and J are TRBV20-1 and TRBJ2-3, with D possibly matching TRBD2 (7 bases). V was trimmed by 4 bases and J by 3 bases, leaving 14 bases between them. Germline loops: CDR1 DFQATT, CDR2 SNEGSKA (reference sequence). The CDR3 contains 14 residues. CDR3 sequence: CSATGGGRTDTQYF. CDR3 DNA: TGCAGTGCTACGGGGGGCGGGCGAACAGATACGCAGTATTTT.